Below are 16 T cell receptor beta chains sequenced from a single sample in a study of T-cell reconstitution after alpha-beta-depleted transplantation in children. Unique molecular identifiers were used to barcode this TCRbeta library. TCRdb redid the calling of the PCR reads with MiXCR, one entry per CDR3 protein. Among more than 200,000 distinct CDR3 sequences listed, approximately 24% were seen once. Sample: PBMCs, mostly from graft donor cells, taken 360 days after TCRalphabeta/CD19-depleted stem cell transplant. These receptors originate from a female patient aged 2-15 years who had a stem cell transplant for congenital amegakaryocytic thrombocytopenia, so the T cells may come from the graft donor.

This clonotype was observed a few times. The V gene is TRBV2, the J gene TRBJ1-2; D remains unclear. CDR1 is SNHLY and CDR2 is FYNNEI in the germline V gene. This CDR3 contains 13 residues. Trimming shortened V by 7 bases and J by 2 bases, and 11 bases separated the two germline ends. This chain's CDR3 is CASTWGDNYGYTF. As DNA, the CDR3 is TGTGCCAGCACTTGGGGTGACAACTATGGCTACACCTTC.

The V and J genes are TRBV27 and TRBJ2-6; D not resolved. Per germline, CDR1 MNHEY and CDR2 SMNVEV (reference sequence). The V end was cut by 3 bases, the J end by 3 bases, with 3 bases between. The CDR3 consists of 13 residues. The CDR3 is CASSLIGANVLTF. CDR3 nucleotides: TGTGCCAGCAGTTTGATTGGGGCCAACGTCCTGACTTTC.

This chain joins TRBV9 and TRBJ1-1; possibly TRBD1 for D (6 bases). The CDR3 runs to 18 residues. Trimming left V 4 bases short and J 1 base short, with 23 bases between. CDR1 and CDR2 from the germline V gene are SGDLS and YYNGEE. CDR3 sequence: CASSHTGTTSTPNTEAFF. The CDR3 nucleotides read TGTGCCAGCAGCCACACCGGGACAACTTCCACACCGAACACTGAAGCTTTCTTT.

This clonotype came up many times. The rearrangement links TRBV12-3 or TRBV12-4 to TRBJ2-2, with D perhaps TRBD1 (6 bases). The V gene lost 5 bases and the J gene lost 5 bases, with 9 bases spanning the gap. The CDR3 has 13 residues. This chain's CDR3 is CASSNRVTGELFF. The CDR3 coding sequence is TGTGCCAGCAGTAACAGGGTTACCGGGGAGCTGTTTTTT.

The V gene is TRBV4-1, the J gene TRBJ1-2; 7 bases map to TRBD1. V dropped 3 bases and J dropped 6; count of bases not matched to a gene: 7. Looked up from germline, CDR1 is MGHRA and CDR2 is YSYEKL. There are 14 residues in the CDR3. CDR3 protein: CASSQNTGDDGYTF. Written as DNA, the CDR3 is TGCGCCAGCAGCCAGAACACAGGGGACGATGGCTACACCTTC.

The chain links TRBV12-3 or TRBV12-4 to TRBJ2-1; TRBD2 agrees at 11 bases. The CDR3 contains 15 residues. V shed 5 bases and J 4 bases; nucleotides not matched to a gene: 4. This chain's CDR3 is CASSTSGSLYNEQFF. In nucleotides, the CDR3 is TGTGCCAGCAGTACTAGCGGGAGCCTTTACAATGAGCAGTTCTTC.

The DNA for the CDR3 is TGCAGCGCCCAGGGGCGGGACACTGAAGCTTTCTTT. It codes for CSAQGRDTEAFF. This chain connects TRBV29-1 to TRBJ1-1; D possibly corresponds to TRBD1 (6 bases). The CDR3 is 12 amino acids. V dropped 7 bases and J dropped 3 bases, with 12 bases sitting between them. The germline gives CDR1 SQVTM, CDR2 ANQGSEA.

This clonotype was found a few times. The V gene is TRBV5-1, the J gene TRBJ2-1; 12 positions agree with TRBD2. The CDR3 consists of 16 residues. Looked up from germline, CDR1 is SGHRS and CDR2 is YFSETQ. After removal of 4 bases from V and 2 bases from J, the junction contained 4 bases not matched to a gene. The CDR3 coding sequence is TGCGCCAGCAGCGGGTCTAGCGGGAGGGCCTACAATGAGCAGTTCTTC. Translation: CASSGSSGRAYNEQFF.

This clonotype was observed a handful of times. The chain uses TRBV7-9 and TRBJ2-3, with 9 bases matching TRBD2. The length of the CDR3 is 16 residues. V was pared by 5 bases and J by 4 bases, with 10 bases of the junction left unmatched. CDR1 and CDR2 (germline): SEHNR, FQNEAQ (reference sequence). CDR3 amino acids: CASSPASGKRPDTQYF. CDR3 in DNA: TGTGCCAGCAGCCCCGCTAGCGGGAAGCGCCCAGATACGCAGTATTTT. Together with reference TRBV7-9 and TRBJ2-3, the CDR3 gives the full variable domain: DTGVSQNPRHKITKRGQNVTFRCDPISEHNRLYWYRQTLGQGPEFLTYFQNEAQLEKSRLLSDRFSAERPKGSFSTLEIQRTEQGDSAMYLCASSPASGKRPDTQYFGPGTRLTVL.

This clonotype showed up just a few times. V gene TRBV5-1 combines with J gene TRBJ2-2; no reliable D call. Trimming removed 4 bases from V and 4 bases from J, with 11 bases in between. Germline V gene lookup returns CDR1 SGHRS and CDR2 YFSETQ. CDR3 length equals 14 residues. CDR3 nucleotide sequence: TGCGCCAGCAGCGTCACGGCCGGCACCGGGGAGCTGTTTTTT. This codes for CASSVTAGTGELFF.

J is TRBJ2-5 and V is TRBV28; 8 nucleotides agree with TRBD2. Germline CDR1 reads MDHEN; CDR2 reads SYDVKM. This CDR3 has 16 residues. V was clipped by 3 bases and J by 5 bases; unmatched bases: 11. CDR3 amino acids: CASSLSGSTLGETQYF. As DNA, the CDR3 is TGTGCCAGCAGTTTGAGCGGGAGCACCCTGGGGGAGACCCAGTACTTC.

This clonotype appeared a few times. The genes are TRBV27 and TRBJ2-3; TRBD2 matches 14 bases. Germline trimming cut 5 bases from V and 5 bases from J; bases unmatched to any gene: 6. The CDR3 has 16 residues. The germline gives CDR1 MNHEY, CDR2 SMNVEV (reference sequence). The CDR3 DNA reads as TGTGCCAGCAGTCAGACTAGCGGGGGGGCCAAAGATACGCAGTATTTT. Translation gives CASSQTSGGAKDTQYF.

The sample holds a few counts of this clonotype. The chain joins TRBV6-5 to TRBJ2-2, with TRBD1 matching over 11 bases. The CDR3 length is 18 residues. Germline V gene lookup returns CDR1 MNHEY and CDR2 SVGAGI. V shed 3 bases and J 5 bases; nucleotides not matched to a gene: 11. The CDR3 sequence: CASSYGVLGQGATGELFF. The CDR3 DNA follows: TGTGCCAGCAGTTATGGCGTTCTTGGACAGGGGGCTACCGGGGAGCTGTTTTTT.

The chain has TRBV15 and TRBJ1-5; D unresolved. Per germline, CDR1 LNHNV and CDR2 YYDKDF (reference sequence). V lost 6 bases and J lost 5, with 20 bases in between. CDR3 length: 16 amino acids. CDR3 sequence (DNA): TGTGCCACCAGTTTGGTGGGATTAAATGGCGATCAGCCCCAGCATTTT. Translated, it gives CATSLVGLNGDQPQHF.

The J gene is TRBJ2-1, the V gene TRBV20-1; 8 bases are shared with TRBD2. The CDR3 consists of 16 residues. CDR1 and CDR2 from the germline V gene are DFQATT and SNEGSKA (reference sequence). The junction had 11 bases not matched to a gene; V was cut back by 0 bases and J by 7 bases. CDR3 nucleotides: TGCAGTGCTAGAGATCTGGAGCGGGGGCTCAGGAATGAGCAGTTCTTC. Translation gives CSARDLERGLRNEQFF.

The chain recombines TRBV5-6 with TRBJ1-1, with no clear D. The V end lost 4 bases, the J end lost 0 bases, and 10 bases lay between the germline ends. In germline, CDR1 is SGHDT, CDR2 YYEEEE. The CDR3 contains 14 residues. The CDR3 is CASSNPVVNTEAFF. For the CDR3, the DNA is TGTGCCAGCAGCAACCCGGTGGTGAACACTGAAGCTTTCTTT.